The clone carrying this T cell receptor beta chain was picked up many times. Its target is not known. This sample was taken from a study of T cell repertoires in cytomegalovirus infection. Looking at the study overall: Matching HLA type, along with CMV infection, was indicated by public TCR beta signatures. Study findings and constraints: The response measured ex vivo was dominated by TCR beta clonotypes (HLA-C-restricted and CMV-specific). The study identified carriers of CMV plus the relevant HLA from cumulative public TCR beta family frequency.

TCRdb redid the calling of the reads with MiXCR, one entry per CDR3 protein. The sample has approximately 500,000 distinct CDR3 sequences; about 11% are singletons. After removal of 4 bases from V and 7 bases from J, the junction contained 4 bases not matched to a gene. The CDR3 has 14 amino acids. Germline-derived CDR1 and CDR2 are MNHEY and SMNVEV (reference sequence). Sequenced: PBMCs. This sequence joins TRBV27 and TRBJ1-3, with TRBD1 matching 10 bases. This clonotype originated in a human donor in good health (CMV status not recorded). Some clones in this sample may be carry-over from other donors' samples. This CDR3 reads CASSSGTGANTIYF. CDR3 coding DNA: TGTGCCAGCAGTTCTGGGACAGGGGCTAACACCATATATTTT.